Shown below are 12 T cell receptor beta chains from a single sample sequenced in a study of T cells after yellow fever vaccination. TCRdb processed the 5' RACE reads anew with MiXCR; each CDR3 protein has one entry. The sample shows 65,000 to 90,000 distinct CDR3 sequences, around 7.3% of them seen only once. Sequenced material: CD8+ T cells sorted from PBMCs, taken on the day of the yellow fever booster vaccination. Source of these receptors: a man aged 25-45 years who received the YFV17D yellow fever vaccine.

This clonotype was observed at least ten times. V usage is TRBV7-9 and J usage is TRBJ1-2, with D hard to call. Germline values: CDR1 SEHNR, CDR2 FQNEAQ (reference sequence). V shed 5 bases and J shed 8 bases, with 21 bases lying between them. This CDR3 region has 15 residues. Written as DNA, the CDR3 is TGTGCCAGCAGCCCCTACCGGGCCCCCGATTGGGGCTACACCTTC. Its protein is CASSPYRAPDWGYTF.

Concerning this clonotype: The junction differs from germline at one of its ends, possibly a read error. The chain links TRBV6-2 or TRBV6-3 to TRBJ2-6; the D call may be TRBD1 or TRBD2 (5 bases each). This CDR3 has 17 residues. Germline V gives CDR1 MNHEY, CDR2 SVGEGT. The CDR3 sequence is CASSLALLDSGANVMTF. The CDR3 DNA follows: TGTGCCAGCAGCCTGGCCCTATTGGACTCTGGGGCCAACGTCATGACTTTC.

A note on this clonotype: One end of the junction does not line up with germline, which may come from a read error. This chain links TRBV18 with TRBJ2-7, with D possibly being TRBD2 (5 bases). CDR3 size: 13 residues. The germline gives CDR1 KGHSH, CDR2 LQKENI. The CDR3 DNA sequence: TGTGACAGCTCACCACTAGACTCCTACGAGCAGTACTTC. Translation: CDSSPLDSYEQYF.

The gene calls are TRBV12-3 or TRBV12-4 and TRBJ2-7; 9 nucleotides agree with TRBD2. This CDR3 has 14 residues. With 2 bases clipped from V and 4 bases from J, the junction kept 3 bases outside the gene matches. CDR3 sequence (DNA): TGTGCCAGCAGTTTAATAGCGGGAGAATACGAGCAGTACTTC. This translates into CASSLIAGEYEQYF.

The sample holds many counts of this clonotype. V gene TRBV20-1 combines with J gene TRBJ2-7; TRBD1 agrees at 7 bases. Trimming cost V 2 bases and J 0 bases; bases outside gene matches: 10. This CDR3 has 16 amino acids. Germline CDR1 reads DFQATT; CDR2 reads SNEGSKA (reference sequence). The CDR3, as DNA: TGCAGTGCTAGAAACCCGGGACAGAGGAGCTCCTACGAGCAGTACTTC. Protein: CSARNPGQRSSYEQYF.

The sample holds a few counts of this clonotype. This rearrangement joins TRBV6-2 or TRBV6-3 to TRBJ2-1; no reliable D call. The germline CDR1 and CDR2 sequences are MNHEY and SVGEGT. The V end was cut by 2 bases, the J end by 0 bases, with 8 bases between. This CDR3 comprises 15 residues. The CDR3 DNA reads as TGTGCCAGCAGTTACGGACGGATCTCCTACAATGAGCAGTTCTTC. It yields the protein CASSYGRISYNEQFF.

This sequence joins TRBV6-4 and TRBJ2-2; possible D gene TRBD1, 6 bases. V lost 2 bases, J lost 8 bases, and 12 bases lay in between. The CDR3 covers 14 residues. The germline V gene has CDR1 MRHNA and CDR2 SNTAGT. In DNA form, the CDR3 reads TGTGCCAGCAGTGACCACAGGGCTACGGGGGAGCTGTTTTTT. Translation: CASSDHRATGELFF.

This clonotype appeared a few times. V and J are TRBV27 and TRBJ1-5; D call uncertain. The V gene's germline CDR1 is MNHEY and CDR2 SMNVEV (reference sequence). The CDR3 totals 13 residues. The CDR3 protein is CAVGLYSNQPQHF. CDR3 sequence (DNA): TGTGCAGTCGGTCTATATAGCAATCAGCCCCAGCATTTT.

This chain links TRBV4-2 with TRBJ2-2; D gene unclear. Germline CDR1 is LGHNA and CDR2 is YNFKEQ. V lost 0 bases and J 7 bases, leaving 9 bases between the germline ends. CDR3 size: 14 residues. The CDR3 loop is CASSQEVGLGELFF. As DNA, the CDR3 is TGTGCCAGCAGCCAAGAAGTAGGCCTCGGGGAGCTGTTTTTT.

The chain carries TRBV2 and TRBJ2-1; D remains unclear. Trimming left V 7 bases short and J 3 bases short, with 4 bases between. Germline CDR1 SNHLY, CDR2 FYNNEI. CDR3 size: 11 residues. The CDR3 reads CASKDYNEQFF. The CDR3 DNA reads as TGTGCCAGCAAGGACTACAATGAGCAGTTCTTC.

The rearrangement links TRBV19 to TRBJ2-3, with unresolved D. From germline, CDR1 is LNHDA and CDR2 SQIVND (reference sequence). The length of the CDR3 is 14 residues. V lost 1 base and J lost 0, with 5 bases in between. Here the CDR3 DNA reads TGTGCCAGTAGTATAGGTGGGAGCACAGATACGCAGTATTTT. It yields the protein CASSIGGSTDTQYF.

A note on this clonotype: One end of the junction does not line up with germline, which may come from a read error. The chain links TRBV30 to TRBJ2-3; 9 positions agree with TRBD2. The germline V gene has CDR1 GTSNPN and CDR2 SVGIG (reference sequence). The CDR3 loop spans 14 amino acids. The CDR3 DNA reads TGTGACTGGGCACCTAGCGGGATGACAGATACGCAGTATTTT. Its translation is CDWAPSGMTDTQYF.